This T cell receptor (beta chain) was observed in a study of long-term antiretroviral therapy in people with HIV. immunoSEQ v3.0 was run at survey level. The method was immunoSEQ multiplex PCR; TCRdb's version includes in-frame clones alone and lacks a portion of them. The sample has 25,000 to 35,000 clones, over 75% seen once; the top ten hold roughly 3.8%. Germline V gene data show CDR1 as SGDLS and CDR2 as YYNGEE. Trimming cost V 0 bases and J 6 bases, with 12 bases left between them. The CDR3 has 14 residues. V gene TRBV9 combines with J gene TRBJ1-1; a weak D match, TRBD1 (6 bases). This sample comprised unsorted PBMCs, obtained 0.8 years before starting antiretroviral therapy. This clonotype originated in a man aged 18 to 29 with HIV. The CDR3 sequence: CASSVEGELAEAFF. DNA for the CDR3: TGTGCCAGCAGCGTAGAGGGGGAATTGGCTGAAGCTTTCTTT.